This record covers a single TCR beta chain. Its recognized antigen is unknown. Base qualities are not at hand, and no much larger clone is one base apart. The immunoSEQ hsTCRB v3.0 assay was used at survey level resolution to sequence the TRB variable region. The targeted TRB sequencing depth was roughly 35,000-50,000 T-cell genomes per sample. TRB libraries were pooled and sequenced on an Illumina MiSeq using a v3 150-cycle kit. Per the authors' processing: Repertoire analysis was run in R within a reproducible Nextflow workflow that covered QC, data transformation and analysis. LymphoSeq2, an R package for exploring AIRR-Seq data, was used to implement custom analyses. A few samples that yielded fewer than 5000 total TRB sequences were excluded, so that 188 HIV repertoires were analyzed. Among the 170 to 200 retained HIV repertoires, fewer than 65 were collected before ART initiation and some 130 after ART initiation. Each repertoire was downsampled to 5000 TRB nucleotide sequences, and summary statistics were averaged across 100 downsampling iterations. The analysis kept only TRB sequences whose CDR3 regions were at least seven amino acids long. Diversity was measured with a Shannon entropy-derived clonality score and the Gini coefficient. Repertoire networks linked the top 5000 CDR3 amino acid sequences whenever two sequences differed by an edit distance of one. For TRB CDR3 amino acid sequences, GLIPH2 was used to predict antigen specificity groups and MHC restriction. To flag known CMV, EBV, HIV or tissue antigen associations, CDR3 amino acid sequences were matched against VDJdb and McPAS-TCR. Pre-ART, post-ART and control groups were compared with Wilcoxon signed-rank tests and Holm-Bonferroni correction. Held by TCRdb, this immuneACCESS table contains in-frame sequences only and omits some clones. Under half of the omission traces to an unresolved V gene where checked; the cause of the rest is unknown. V, J and clone size reflect that table, while D and trimming were determined from the DNA. The sample records roughly 20,000 clones, roughly nine tenths of which are singletons. Roughly a tenth of the sample belongs to the ten largest clones.

This specimen comes from a study of long-term antiretroviral therapy in people with HIV (dated by TCRdb to the early 2020s). Study-level background: The earliest samples were collected about a decade before the 2015 WHO recommendation for immediate ART, when ART was typically delayed until CD4 counts fell. This retrospective serial study examined whether starting ART and sustained HIV suppression were associated with changes in the composition and diversity of the TRB repertoire in peripheral blood. A total of 150 to 200 cryopreserved PBMC samples came from a few dozen adults with confirmed HIV infection and were collected serially over a mean of about six years (range 1-12). About 40% of the roughly 30 participants with HIV were female. No cross-contamination during QIAcube processing was shown when test extractions of a monoclonal T-cell line were performed alongside about 30 polyclonal samples.

Taken from the germline V gene, the CDR1 and CDR2 loops are MNHEY and SVGAGI. The CDR3 sequence holds 16 residues, the cysteine and phenylalanine included. Only CDR3 DNA is held: 48 bases, read in frame from base 1. Trimming leaves V shorter by 4 bases and J shorter by 3 bases, with the junction holding 10 bases beyond the gene matches. Participants were included only if at least one PBMC sample before ART initiation and at least two post-ART samples were available. Treatment was received in the United States of America by all participants with HIV. Before DNA extraction, cryopreserved samples of roughly 0.9-11 million PBMC were thawed and washed. At the time of the earliest PBMC sample, participants with HIV were aged between roughly 20 and 54 years. Per participant, PBMC samples came from 1-4 timepoints prior to ART initiation and 2-8 timepoints following ART initiation, for a median of 7 samples. Serial HIV viral load, CD4+ T-cell count, ART history and demographic data were obtained for every participant. Using a Qiagen kit on a QIAcube, genomic DNA was extracted from unsorted PBMC, with samples processed in batches of 12.

Here is what the overall study found, with its caveats: ART initiation was associated with a significant increase in TRB diversity, but diversity stayed significantly below transplant donor controls even after long-term ART. No data were available on ART adherence, viral resistance or therapy changes, limiting inferences about post-ART repertoire changes. CDR3 length ranges in HIV repertoires were narrower than in controls, and network structure suggested an antigen-experienced repertoire with only a slight naive shift after ART. Because pre-ART samples had limited cell numbers, unsorted PBMC were profiled rather than sorted CD4+ and CD8+ T cells. The samples were dated from the mid-2000s to the late 2010s, and the ART regimens that were used may be less effective than current ART regimens. Owing to limited PBMC availability, only the TCR beta chain was sequenced, without alpha chain pairing. Expanded TRB clones identified before ART initiation dominated the repertoire across all time points, though the dominance fluctuated and decreased in many PLHIV after ART.

The rearrangement combines TRBV6-5 with TRBJ2-7; 9 bases in between match TRBD1. The sample here was unsorted PBMCs, taken 0.5 years after starting antiretroviral therapy. This receptor was taken from a man aged 40-55 years with HIV. The encoded CDR3 is CASSSGQGGNSYEQYF. The sequenced DNA: TGTGCCAGCAGTTCGGGACAGGGAGGCAATAGCTACGAGCAGTACTTC.